The entry that follows covers one T cell receptor beta chain sequence. Its antigen remains unknown. The J segment lost 5 bases and the V segment lost 7 bases, leaving 5 bases of the junction unmatched. This CDR3 is 13 amino acids long. Germline lookup yields CDR1 SQVTM and CDR2 ANQGSEA. MiXCR, run by TCRdb on the RT-PCR reads, gives a single entry per CDR3 protein. The sample consists of about 570,000 distinct CDR3 sequences, 10% to 15% of them appearing once. The sample is drawn from a study of response to subunit inactivated influenza vaccine. Study-level points and caveats: The authors offered the suggestion that each seasonal influenza vaccination recruits few new T cells.

Sequencing used PBMCs from blood, obtained on the day of vaccination. This receptor was identified in a man aged 50 to 60 who received an inactivated influenza vaccine. This chain links TRBV29-1 with TRBJ2-5; 12 bases align to TRBD2. The CDR3, as DNA: TGCAGCGAGACTAGCGGGGGTGCTGAGACCCAGTACTTC. This translates into CSETSGGAETQYF.